The rows below give T cell receptor beta chains drawn from one sample of a study of human T cells and chemical hapten exposure. From the RACE reads, TCRdb called clonotypes with MiXCR, one entry per CDR3 protein. This table has hundreds of thousands of distinct CDR3 sequences, roughly 6% appearing once. Sequenced material: whole blood, taken in connection with sensitization to the hapten diphenylcyclopropenone (DPC). The source of these receptors is a young woman with alopecia areata. Some clones in this sample may be carry-over from other donors' samples. The CDR3 runs from the conserved cysteine through the conserved F or W. Each record gives: V gene, J gene, CDR3 protein.

V: TRBV7-9
J: TRBJ2-1
CDR3: CASSLASGGINEQFF

V: TRBV7-6
J: TRBJ1-1
CDR3: CASSLANTGFGHTEAFF

V: TRBV7-2
J: TRBJ1-2
CDR3: CASSLGGPSTIWYGYTF

V: TRBV4-1
J: TRBJ1-2
CDR3: CASSQDTRSDYGYTF

V: TRBV18
J: TRBJ2-1
CDR3: CASSLTQGVGDNEQFF

V: TRBV3-1
J: TRBJ2-3
CDR3: CASSQGASGGDTQYF

V: TRBV20-1
J: TRBJ1-3
CDR3: CSAMFSGNTIYF

V: TRBV4-3
J: TRBJ1-4
CDR3: CASSQEGTHNEKLFF

V: TRBV3-1
J: TRBJ1-6
CDR3: CASKERDRLNSPLHF

V: TRBV12-5
J: TRBJ2-1
CDR3: CASGLPTGEGPYNEQFF

V: TRBV7-9
J: TRBJ1-3
CDR3: CASSLRIKTGPGNTIYF

V: TRBV14
J: TRBJ1-6
CDR3: CASSQNNRGYNSPLHF

V: TRBV6-2/TRBV6-3
J: TRBJ2-4
CDR3: CASTDLSSIQYF

V: TRBV6-2/TRBV6-3
J: TRBJ1-1
CDR3: CASSDSMNTEAFF

V: TRBV7-2
J: TRBJ1-3
CDR3: CASSQNQGALGNTIYF

V: TRBV6-2/TRBV6-3
J: TRBJ2-1
CDR3: CASNRGGPPYNEQFF

V: TRBV24-1
J: TRBJ1-3
CDR3: CATSDPYTGNTIYF

V: TRBV6-2/TRBV6-3
J: TRBJ2-7
CDR3: CASSYSSELAGGYEQYF

V: TRBV4-2
J: TRBJ2-1
CDR3: CASSQDFGTTNEQFF

V: TRBV29-1
J: TRBJ2-7
CDR3: CSGGGRGDHEQYF

V: TRBV18
J: TRBJ2-6
CDR3: CASSPWKQGAISGANVLTF

V: TRBV28
J: TRBJ1-2
CDR3: CASEGARGAYTF

V: TRBV5-8
J: TRBJ2-6
CDR3: CASSSGLSTSGANVLTF

V: TRBV2
J: TRBJ1-5
CDR3: CASRLDRGNQPQHF

V: TRBV20-1
J: TRBJ1-5
CDR3: CSARVPGFRNQPQHF

V: TRBV12-3/TRBV12-4
J: TRBJ1-3
CDR3: CASSALQGYTIYF

V: TRBV12-3/TRBV12-4
J: TRBJ2-1
CDR3: CASRWGTSGAPNEQFF